These 20 T cell receptor beta chains share one sample of origin, sequenced in a study of blood T cell repertoires in COVID-19. Measured with immunoSEQ multiplex PCR; TCRdb has only the in-frame clones, and not every one. The sample holds over 150,000 clones, approximately 86% seen once. The specimen was peripheral blood. These receptor sequences come from a man aged 35 to 55 with active or convalescent COVID-19.

The chain joins TRBV30 to TRBJ1-3; no clear D. Trimming took 6 bases from V and 4 from J, leaving 10 bases between them. Germline CDR1 is GTSNPN and CDR2 is SVGIG (reference sequence). This CDR3 comprises 12 residues. CDR3 DNA: TGTGCCTGCCTAAACGCCGGAAACACCATATATTTT. Translating gives CACLNAGNTIYF.

The V and J genes are TRBV7-8 and TRBJ1-5; TRBD1 agrees at 10 bases. V lost 5 bases to trimming and J lost 4 bases; unmatched junction nucleotides: 8. This CDR3 spans 16 amino acids. Germline CDR1 is SGHVS and CDR2 is FQNEAQ. For the CDR3, the DNA is TGTGCCAGCAGCCCCGACAGGGGGCCGGGTAATCAGCCCCAGCATTTT. Protein: CASSPDRGPGNQPQHF.

This clone was seen just once. The V gene is TRBV4-1, the J gene TRBJ1-4, with a possible D match to TRBD1 (5 bases). This CDR3 has 17 residues. Trimming removed 4 bases at V and 0 bases at J, with 15 bases between. The germline V gene has CDR1 MGHRA and CDR2 YSYEKL. CDR3 in DNA: TGCGCCAGCAGCCCCGCGGGACGGATGGCAACTAATGAAAAACTGTTTTTT. Protein product: CASSPAGRMATNEKLFF.

The rearrangement joins TRBV15 to TRBJ1-6; D unresolved. V was clipped by 0 bases and J by 0 bases, with 9 bases between them. The CDR3 length is 17 residues. Germline CDR1 is LNHNV and CDR2 is YYDKDF (reference sequence). For the CDR3, the DNA is TGTGCCACCAGCAGAGACCGAATCAGCTCCTATAATTCACCCCTCCACTTT. This encodes CATSRDRISSYNSPLHF.

The rearrangement links TRBV12-3 or TRBV12-4 to TRBJ1-1, with a tentative D call TRBD1 (5 bases). CDR3 length: 13 amino acids. Deletions cut 10 bases from V and 4 bases from J, with 16 bases between. CDR3 DNA sequence: TGTGCCACCGAGGCAGGGACTCGCACTGAAGCTTTCTTT. This gives the protein CATEAGTRTEAFF.

V usage is TRBV12-5 and J usage is TRBJ2-1; weak D call: TRBD2 (5 bases). There are 13 residues in the CDR3. Trimming took 5 bases from V and 5 from J, leaving 10 bases between them. Germline values: CDR1 LGHNT, CDR2 FRNRAP. CDR3 sequence (DNA): TGTGCTAGTGGTCCCTCGGGGAACAATGAGCAGTTCTTC. Translated, it gives CASGPSGNNEQFF.

The V gene is TRBV28, the J gene TRBJ2-7; 12 bases are shared with TRBD1. The CDR3 totals 18 residues. Germline CDR1 reads MDHEN; CDR2 reads SYDVKM. V lost 5 bases and J lost 3; bases outside the gene matches: 14. The CDR3 DNA is TGTGCCAGCAGTCAATTTCGCACCGGGACAGGGGGCATCTACGAGCAGTACTTC. Amino acids: CASSQFRTGTGGIYEQYF.

V and J are TRBV6-2 or TRBV6-3 and TRBJ2-7; 13 nucleotides match TRBD2. V lost 4 bases, J lost 4 bases, and 19 bases stayed unmatched. The CDR3 spans 20 residues. Germline CDR1 and CDR2: MNHEY and SVGEGT. CDR3 nucleotides: TGTGCCAGCAGTTCCCCGTTGACTAGCGGGGGGAACCAGTTCGCTTACGAGCAGTACTTC. Amino acid sequence: CASSSPLTSGGNQFAYEQYF.

The chain carries TRBV25-1 and TRBJ2-1; D might be TRBD1 (6 bases). Germline CDR1 and CDR2: MGHDK and SYGVNS. V was cut by 3 bases and J by 2 bases, with 11 bases left in between. CDR3 length equals 15 residues. The CDR3 loop reads CASSERWGPYNEQFF. The CDR3 region has the DNA TGTGCCAGCAGTGAGCGGTGGGGGCCCTACAATGAGCAGTTCTTC.

The chain is built from TRBV7-3 and TRBJ1-4; 11 bases line up with TRBD1. The V and J ends lost 5 bases and 7 bases, in that order; junction bases with no gene match: 6. The CDR3 has 15 residues. The V gene's germline CDR1 is SGHTA and CDR2 FQGTGA. CDR3 in amino acids: CASSPGQGAGEKLFF. As DNA, the CDR3 is TGTGCCAGCAGCCCAGGACAGGGGGCGGGTGAAAAACTGTTTTTT.

CDR3 coding DNA: TGTGCCAGCAGCCAAGGCTCGACACCTTACAATGAGCAGTTCTTC. It codes for CASSQGSTPYNEQFF. This chain connects TRBV4-2 to TRBJ2-1; D unclear. Per germline, CDR1 LGHNA and CDR2 YNFKEQ. The CDR3 has 15 amino acids. V lost 1 base and J 4 bases, leaving 11 bases between the germline ends.

The J gene is TRBJ2-3, the V gene TRBV29-1, with 10 positions matching TRBD2. J was trimmed by 4 bases and V by 2 bases; bases with no gene match: 3. Germline-derived CDR1 and CDR2 are SQVTM and ANQGSEA. The CDR3 is made up of 14 amino acids. The CDR3 bases are TGCAGCGTTGAATCTAGCGGGGGATCAGATACGCAGTATTTT. This encodes CSVESSGGSDTQYF.

The rearrangement joins TRBV24-1 to TRBJ2-3, with TRBD2 identical over 12 bases. The germline V gene encodes CDR1 KGHDR and CDR2 SFDVKD. V gave up 4 bases and J gave up 3 bases; unmatched junction bases: 10. This CDR3 region has 18 residues. CDR3 sequence reads: CATSDEPLAGGPTDTQYF. The CDR3 nucleotides read TGTGCCACCAGTGACGAACCCCTAGCGGGGGGGCCTACAGATACGCAGTATTTT.

The CDR3: CATSDSGTSNKNEQFF. CDR3 DNA: TGTGCCACCAGTGATTCCGGGACTAGCAATAAAAATGAGCAGTTCTTC. The chain uses TRBV24-1 and TRBJ2-1; 9 positions agree with TRBD2. This CDR3 has 16 residues. V lost 2 bases to trimming and J lost 7 bases; unmatched junction nucleotides: 8. The germline gives CDR1 KGHDR, CDR2 SFDVKD.

The chain uses TRBV4-2 and TRBJ1-4, with 9 positions matching TRBD1. V lost 1 base, J lost 8 bases, and 5 bases stayed unmatched. The CDR3 has 15 amino acids. Germline CDR1 is LGHNA and CDR2 is YNFKEQ. The CDR3 is CASSQVGQGGEKLFF. The CDR3 coding sequence is TGTGCCAGCAGCCAAGTGGGACAGGGTGGAGAAAAACTGTTTTTT.

V gene TRBV19 combines with J gene TRBJ2-1; the match to TRBD2 covers 12 bases. The V and J ends lost 5 bases and 6 bases, in that order; junction bases with no gene match: 8. CDR3 length equals 16 residues. Germline V gives CDR1 LNHDA, CDR2 SQIVND (reference sequence). This CDR3 is CASSALAGGLGNEQFF. The CDR3 nucleotides are TGTGCCAGTAGTGCCCTAGCGGGGGGGCTCGGCAATGAGCAGTTCTTC.

The V call is TRBV7-2, the J call TRBJ2-5; weak D call: TRBD2 (5 bases). The CDR3 has 14 amino acids. The V and J ends lost 3 bases and 3 bases respectively, with 11 bases between them. CDR1 is SGHTA and CDR2 is FQGNSA in the germline V gene. The CDR3 region has the DNA TGTGCCAGCAGCTTTGTTAACGGGGAAGAGACCCAGTACTTC. It yields the protein CASSFVNGEETQYF. The whole variable domain, remainder taken from reference TRBV7-2 and TRBJ2-5, is GAGVSQSPSNKVTEKGKDVELRCDPISGHTALYWYRQSLGQGLEFLIYFQGNSAPDKSGLPSDRFSAERTGGSVSTLTIQRTQQEDSAVYLCASSFVNGEETQYFGPGTRLLVL.

This chain uses TRBV4-3 with TRBJ2-3; 7 bases are shared with TRBD2. Per the germline V gene, CDR1 is LGHNA and CDR2 is YSLEER. There are 16 residues in the CDR3. V gave up 6 bases and J gave up 2 bases; unmatched junction bases: 11. CDR3 loop: CASSPGGSSFTDTQYF. Written as DNA, the CDR3 is TGCGCCAGCAGTCCCGGGGGGTCCAGTTTCACAGATACGCAGTATTTT.

J is TRBJ1-4 and V is TRBV5-1; D is unresolved. CDR1 is SGHRS and CDR2 is YFSETQ in the germline V gene. The CDR3 has 13 amino acids. V was trimmed by 2 bases and J by 4 bases, leaving 6 bases between them. CDR3 DNA sequence: TGCGCCAGCAGCTTACAGAGTAATGAAAAACTGTTTTTT. Translated, it gives CASSLQSNEKLFF.

The sample holds one count of this clone. This rearrangement joins TRBV3-1 (or the pseudogene TRBV3-2) to TRBJ2-1; 7 bases fit TRBD2. The CDR3 consists of 14 residues. With 0 bases clipped from V and 9 bases from J, the junction kept 5 bases outside the gene matches. The germline V gene has CDR1 LGHDT and CDR2 YNNKEL (reference sequence). The CDR3 DNA sequence: TGTGCCAGCAGCCAAGAGTGGACTAGTGCTGAGCAGTTCTTC. It specifies CASSQEWTSAEQFF.